The 23 T cell receptor beta chains given below trace back to one sample, sequenced in a study of cytomegalovirus exposure and HLA in healthy donors. The primer mix had 60 Vbeta and 13 Jbeta primers. Only in-frame clones appear in the TCRdb table, and some are missing; sequencing was by immunoSEQ multiplex PCR. The repertoire holds roughly 160,000 clones, with roughly 79% as singletons. Sequenced input: PBMCs. The receptors stem from a woman aged 50 to 60 in good health and CMV-seropositive.

This clone was detected once. This chain links TRBV5-1 with TRBJ2-2, with TRBD1 matching 11 bases. The germline gives CDR1 SGHRS, CDR2 YFSETQ. The CDR3 length is 15 residues. V lost 4 bases, J lost 5 bases, and 4 bases stayed unmatched. The CDR3 nucleotides are TGCGCCAGCAGCCGTGGGACAGGGGGAACCGGGGAGCTGTTTTTT. Translating gives CASSRGTGGTGELFF.

The chain links TRBV6-5 to TRBJ1-2, with 7 bases fitting TRBD1. Germline assignment: CDR1 MNHEY and CDR2 SVGAGI. V was pared by 9 bases and J by 4 bases, with 5 bases of the junction left unmatched. The CDR3 runs to 12 residues. Here the CDR3 DNA reads TGTGCCAGTAGTCCAGGGGGCTATGGCTACACCTTC. Protein sequence: CASSPGGYGYTF.

V gene TRBV28 combines with J gene TRBJ2-7; 11 positions agree with TRBD2. Germline trimming cut 7 bases from V and 4 bases from J; bases unmatched to any gene: 6. Germline lookup yields CDR1 MDHEN and CDR2 SYDVKM. CDR3 length equals 14 residues. The CDR3, as DNA: TGTGCCAGCATACGAATAGCGGGAGGGTACGAGCAGTACTTC. Translation: CASIRIAGGYEQYF.

V is TRBV5-1 and J is TRBJ1-1; TRBD1 matches at 9 bases. The CDR3 totals 13 residues. V gave up 4 bases and J gave up 6 bases; unmatched junction bases: 4. The germline gives CDR1 SGHRS, CDR2 YFSETQ. Written as DNA, the CDR3 is TGCGCCAGCAGCCCCGGACAGGGGCCTGAAGCTTTCTTT. This translates into CASSPGQGPEAFF. The full variable domain, with the rest looked up from reference TRBV5-1 and TRBJ1-1, is KAGVTQTPRYLIKTRGQQVTLSCSPISGHRSVSWYQQTPGQGLQFLFEYFSETQRNKGNFPGRFSGRQFSNSRSEMNVSTLELGDSALYLCASSPGQGPEAFFGQGTRLTVV.

V is TRBV20-1 and J is TRBJ1-1; unclear D gene. There are 11 residues in the CDR3. Germline assignment: CDR1 DFQATT and CDR2 SNEGSKA (reference sequence). Trimming removed 3 bases at V and 6 bases at J, with 8 bases between. This CDR3 is CSASPESEAFF. The CDR3 region has the DNA TGCAGTGCTAGTCCTGAGTCTGAAGCTTTCTTT.

The chain joins TRBV7-2 to TRBJ1-2; TRBD1 aligns across 9 bases. This CDR3 contains 18 residues. V was pared by 6 bases and J by 3 bases, with 17 bases of the junction left unmatched. Germline values: CDR1 SGHTA, CDR2 FQGNSA. The CDR3 is CASRQPGQGARVDYGYTF. The CDR3 bases are TGTGCCAGCAGACAACCGGGACAGGGTGCCCGGGTTGACTATGGCTACACCTTC.

This clone has only a few counts. The V gene is TRBV27, the J gene TRBJ1-2, with 10 bases lining up with TRBD1. V shed 5 bases and J 8 bases; nucleotides not matched to a gene: 11. CDR3 size: 15 residues. Germline-derived CDR1 and CDR2 are MNHEY and SMNVEV (reference sequence). Here the CDR3 DNA reads TGTGCCAGCAGTGTAAGACGGGACAGGGGCCACGGCTACACCTTC. It specifies CASSVRRDRGHGYTF.

This chain connects TRBV27 to TRBJ1-1; D might be TRBD1 (5 bases). Germline V gives CDR1 MNHEY, CDR2 SMNVEV (reference sequence). This CDR3 region has 12 residues. V was shortened by 10 bases and J by 6 bases, with 15 bases between the two germline ends. CDR3 bases: TGTGCCACCATCGGGGGGACGTCTGAAGCTTTCTTT. This gives the protein CATIGGTSEAFF.

The chain employs TRBV30 and TRBJ2-3; the match to TRBD1 covers 10 bases. The length of the CDR3 is 13 residues. V shed 8 bases and J 2 bases; nucleotides not matched to a gene: 4. CDR1 is GTSNPN and CDR2 is SVGIG in the germline V gene (reference sequence). CDR3 protein: CAGTGELTDTQYF. The CDR3 DNA follows: TGTGCCGGGACAGGGGAACTCACAGATACGCAGTATTTT.

The chain recombines TRBV6-1 with TRBJ1-1; D is unresolved. The germline CDR1 and CDR2 sequences are MNHNS and SASEGT. V lost 5 bases and J lost 1, with 11 bases in between. The CDR3 runs 14 residues. CDR3: CASSLRAGNTEAFF. CDR3 nucleotides: TGTGCCAGCAGTTTGCGGGCGGGGAACACTGAAGCTTTCTTT.

The V call is TRBV5-3, the J call TRBJ1-1, with D hard to call. TRBV5-3 carries the ORF label, with uncertain function. This CDR3 is 13 amino acids long. Trimming removed 4 bases from V and 4 bases from J, with 11 bases in between. The CDR3 sequence is CARSIDKSTEAFF. CDR3 DNA sequence: TGTGCCAGAAGCATAGACAAGAGCACTGAAGCTTTCTTT.

The chain has TRBV5-1 and TRBJ1-1; D perhaps matches TRBD1 (6 bases). The CDR3 covers 13 residues. Trimming took 7 bases from V and 6 from J, leaving 16 bases between them. Germline V CDR1 and CDR2: SGHRS, YFSETQ. The CDR3 DNA reads TGCGCCAGCGCCACAGGGAGGGCCGCTGAAGCTTTCTTT. This sequence encodes CASATGRAAEAFF.

This chain uses TRBV11-2 with TRBJ2-2, with TRBD1 as a possible D gene (6 bases). There are 11 residues in the CDR3. Germline values: CDR1 SGHAT, CDR2 FQNNGV. V shed 8 bases and J shed 6 bases, with 7 bases lying between them. CDR3 region: CASQGSGELFF. The CDR3 region has the DNA TGTGCCAGCCAGGGGTCCGGGGAGCTGTTTTTT.

The chain employs TRBV19 and TRBJ1-4; 7 bases agree with TRBD1. After removal of 6 bases from V and 7 bases from J, the junction contained 20 bases not matched to a gene. The CDR3 loop spans 18 amino acids. The germline V gene encodes CDR1 LNHDA and CDR2 SQIVND (reference sequence). The CDR3 is CASSSPGQWKAQSEKLFF. CDR3 in DNA: TGTGCCAGTAGCTCACCGGGACAGTGGAAGGCTCAGAGTGAAAAACTGTTTTTT.

The chain joins TRBV11-2 to TRBJ2-3; D is perhaps TRBD1 (6 bases). The V gene lost 8 bases and the J gene lost 0 bases, with 18 bases spanning the gap. The CDR3 covers 16 residues. Germline loops: CDR1 SGHAT, CDR2 FQNNGV. CDR3: CASGQQGAYSTDTQYF. The CDR3 DNA sequence: TGTGCCAGCGGCCAACAGGGCGCCTATAGCACAGATACGCAGTATTTT. The complete variable domain, with remaining parts taken from reference TRBV11-2 and TRBJ2-3, reads EAGVAQSPRYKIIEKRQSVAFWCNPISGHATLYWYQQILGQGPKLLIQFQNNGVVDDSQLPKDRFSAERLKGVDSTLKIQPAKLEDSAVYLCASGQQGAYSTDTQYFGPGTRLTVL.

This chain joins TRBV6-5 and TRBJ1-5; D gene ambiguous. The length of the CDR3 is 14 residues. Per the germline V gene, CDR1 is MNHEY and CDR2 is SVGAGI. V lost 8 bases to trimming and J lost 0 bases, with 11 bases between them. The CDR3 here is CASWGGLSNQPQHF. As DNA, the CDR3 is TGTGCCAGCTGGGGAGGACTTAGCAATCAGCCCCAGCATTTT.

The V and J genes are TRBV7-2 and TRBJ2-2; 7 bases align to TRBD1. In germline, CDR1 is SGHTA, CDR2 FQGNSA. The CDR3 covers 16 residues. V trimming: 5 bases; J trimming: 2 bases; junction bases outside the gene matches: 8. This chain's CDR3 is CASSTGAGRNTGELFF. The CDR3 DNA reads TGTGCCAGCAGCACAGGGGCCGGCCGTAACACCGGGGAGCTGTTTTTT.

The chain carries TRBV6-1 and TRBJ2-5; a possible D gene is TRBD2 (7 bases). CDR3 length: 13 amino acids. Germline CDR1 and CDR2: MNHNS and SASEGT. The ends were cut back, 11 bases at V and 5 bases at J, with 18 bases in the middle. Here the CDR3 DNA reads TGTGCCTCCAATCCGGGGGGCTGGGAGACCCAGTACTTC. Amino acids: CASNPGGWETQYF.

The rearrangement joins TRBV6-1 to TRBJ2-7; D might be TRBD1 (6 bases). V was cut by 5 bases and J by 0 bases, with 23 bases left in between. This CDR3 has 18 amino acids. Germline V gene data show CDR1 as MNHNS and CDR2 as SASEGT. CDR3 amino acids: CASSQGFPSGAASYEQYF. The CDR3 DNA reads as TGTGCCAGCAGTCAAGGTTTCCCATCAGGGGCAGCCTCCTACGAGCAGTACTTC.

The chain combines TRBV27 with TRBJ2-1; 8 bases align to TRBD2. Trimming took 6 bases from V and 8 from J; bases not matched to a gene: 9. Germline values: CDR1 MNHEY, CDR2 SMNVEV (reference sequence). This CDR3 has 14 amino acids. CDR3 nucleotide sequence: TGTGCCAGCAGCCCCGGGACTAGTTCTGATGAGCAGTTCTTC. Translation: CASSPGTSSDEQFF.

The chain recombines TRBV15 with TRBJ2-3, with a tentative D call TRBD2 (6 bases). Trimming pared 0 bases from V and 2 bases from J, leaving 15 bases between. Germline V gene sequence: CDR1 LNHNV, CDR2 YYDKDF (reference sequence). The CDR3 runs 17 residues. The CDR3: CATSRDMGGIVTDTQYF. CDR3 coding DNA: TGTGCCACCAGCAGAGACATGGGGGGAATTGTCACAGATACGCAGTATTTT.

V and J are TRBV28 and TRBJ2-7; tentatively, D is TRBD2 (5 bases). The CDR3 has 13 residues. Trimming pared 8 bases from V and 0 bases from J, leaving 11 bases between. Looked up from germline, CDR1 is MDHEN and CDR2 is SYDVKM. Here the CDR3 DNA reads TGTGCCAGCCTAGGAGGCAACTCCTACGAGCAGTACTTC. Translating it yields CASLGGNSYEQYF.

This clone was counted a few times. V usage is TRBV4-3 and J usage is TRBJ1-2; no firm D call. The V end lost 1 base, the J end lost 0 bases, and 9 bases lay between the germline ends. In germline, CDR1 is LGHNA, CDR2 YSLEER. CDR3 size: 15 residues. The CDR3 is CASSQAAGTNYGYTF. The CDR3 region has the DNA TGCGCCAGCAGCCAAGCCGCGGGTACTAACTATGGCTACACCTTC.